These 5 T cell receptor beta chains were sequenced from one sample in a study of CD8+ T cells in alopecia areata. cDNA prepared by RNA extraction and subsequent reverse transcription served as the template for sequencing. The method was immunoSEQ multiplex PCR; TCRdb's version includes in-frame clones alone and lacks a portion of them. The sample has 110,000 to 150,000 clones; about 47% are singletons. The sequences come from CD4+ T cells sorted from blood, collected at week 0. These receptors were collected from a human donor with alopecia areata.

Of note for this clone: The same CDR3 also results from other DNA sequences found in this sample. The chain links TRBV10-3 to TRBJ2-7; D might be TRBD1 or TRBD2, each matching 7 bases. The CDR3 has 13 amino acids. The V and J ends lost 8 bases and 3 bases respectively, with 14 bases between them. Germline V gives CDR1 ENHRY, CDR2 SYGVKD. The CDR3 DNA is TGTGCCATCTCTGACAGGGAGGGCTACGAGCAGTACTTC. Its protein product is CAISDREGYEQYF.

This chain uses TRBV4-1 with TRBJ1-1, with D uncertain. CDR1 and CDR2 (germline): MGHRA, YSYEKL. This CDR3 has 15 residues. V lost 0 bases, J lost 5 bases, and 13 bases lay in between. The DNA for the CDR3 is TGCGCCAGCAGCCAAGACCCGGGATCGCGTACTGAAGCTTTCTTT. Translating gives CASSQDPGSRTEAFF.

The chain employs TRBV5-1 and TRBJ2-2; tentatively, D is TRBD2 (5 bases). CDR1 and CDR2 from the germline V gene are SGHRS and YFSETQ. The CDR3 totals 13 residues. Trimming left V 5 bases short and J 6 bases short, with 11 bases between. DNA of the CDR3: TGCGCCAGCAGTACGGACGGGGCCGGGGAGCTGTTTTTT. Residues: CASSTDGAGELFF. The entire variable domain, with the rest obtained from reference TRBV5-1 and TRBJ2-2, is as follows: KAGVTQTPRYLIKTRGQQVTLSCSPISGHRSVSWYQQTPGQGLQFLFEYFSETQRNKGNFPGRFSGRQFSNSRSEMNVSTLELGDSALYLCASSTDGAGELFFGEGSRLTVL.

V gene TRBV15 combines with J gene TRBJ2-7; D gene unclear. Germline assignment: CDR1 LNHNV and CDR2 YYDKDF (reference sequence). The length of the CDR3 is 13 residues. Trimming took off 3 bases at V and 0 bases at J, with 6 bases between the two ends. The CDR3 sequence: CATSRDGSYEQYF. As DNA, the CDR3 is TGTGCCACCAGCAGGGACGGCTCCTACGAGCAGTACTTC.

This chain links TRBV28 with TRBJ2-7, with 8 bases aligning to TRBD1. The germline V gene has CDR1 MDHEN and CDR2 SYDVKM. The CDR3 is 17 residues long. Losses at the gene ends were 2 bases for V and 0 bases for J; bases not matched to a gene: 9. The CDR3 DNA follows: TGTGCCAGCAGTTTAGCCAGACAGGGGCCAAGCTCCTACGAGCAGTACTTC. It is translated as CASSLARQGPSSYEQYF.